A selection of T cell receptor beta chains follows, all from one sample in a study of naive and memory T cell subsets. TCRdb used MiXCR to reprocess the UMI-ligation and nested PCR reads, holding one entry per CDR3 protein. The table records some 110,000 distinct CDR3 sequences, roughly 36% of them present only once. Sequenced sample: central memory CD4+ T cells from blood. The origin of the receptors is a human donor in good health. Both conserved end residues are part of each CDR3. The order of the fields is clone size, V gene, J gene, D gene, CDR3 protein, CDR3 DNA. D genes are given only for firm matches. Size is omitted from some rows. Given values are once, few, many or a class for expanded clones.

>NA|TRBV20-1|TRBJ1-5|TRBD1
CSAVTGGASNQPQHF
TGCAGTGCCGTCACAGGGGGCGCGAGCAATCAGCCCCAGCATTTT
>NA|TRBV28|TRBJ2-7|NA
CASRAPLVTGEQYF
TGTGCCAGCAGAGCCCCTCTTGTCACGGGTGAGCAGTACTTC
>few|TRBV5-5|TRBJ2-2|TRBD2
CASTTSRAGVGGELFF
TGTGCCAGCACCACTAGCAGAGCGGGAGTCGGCGGGGAGCTGTTTTTT
>NA|TRBV30|TRBJ2-7|NA
CAWSPLGGGSYEQYF
TGTGCCTGGAGCCCTTTGGGCGGTGGGTCCTACGAGCAGTACTTC
>NA|TRBV7-2|TRBJ2-1|NA
CASSLVGSGAGLIEQFF
TGTGCCAGCAGCTTAGTGGGTAGCGGAGCCGGTCTAATCGAGCAGTTCTTC
>NA|TRBV2|TRBJ2-3|NA
CASGTFSTDTQYF
TGTGCCAGCGGGACTTTTAGCACAGATACGCAGTATTTT
>few|TRBV12-3/TRBV12-4|TRBJ2-2|NA
CASSFDPRLNTGELFF
TGTGCCAGCAGTTTCGACCCTAGACTGAACACCGGGGAGCTGTTTTTT
>few|TRBV7-9|TRBJ1-3|NA
CASSLTQGRSGNTIYF
TGTGCCAGCAGCTTAACCCAGGGGCGCTCTGGAAACACCATATATTTT
>NA|TRBV7-2|TRBJ1-2|NA
CASSWGEGYTF
TGTGCCAGCAGCTGGGGTGAGGGCTACACCTTC
>NA|TRBV12-3/TRBV12-4|TRBJ2-7|TRBD1
CASTRDRGPYEQYF
TGTGCCAGCACCCGGGACAGGGGGCCCTACGAGCAGTACTTC
>NA|TRBV29-1|TRBJ2-5|NA
CSVAITGFQETQYF
TGCAGCGTTGCAATCACAGGCTTCCAAGAGACCCAGTACTTC
>NA|TRBV29-1|TRBJ2-5|NA
CSVGPSGPGDF
TGCAGCGTGGGACCCTCGGGCCCCGGAGACTTC
>NA|TRBV5-1|TRBJ2-1|NA
CASSFRPAQSYNEQFF
TGCGCCAGCAGCTTTAGACCGGCCCAGTCCTACAATGAGCAGTTCTTC
>few|TRBV12-3/TRBV12-4|TRBJ2-5|NA
CASSSRVPQLETQYF
TGTGCCAGCAGTTCCAGGGTCCCCCAACTGGAGACCCAGTACTTC
>few|TRBV3-1|TRBJ2-7|NA
CASSPAGIDEQYF
TGTGCCAGCAGCCCTGCCGGGATAGACGAGCAGTACTTC
>NA|TRBV7-2|TRBJ1-2|NA
CASSKWDKGFGSYTF
TGTGCCAGCAGCAAGTGGGACAAGGGGTTCGGAAGCTACACCTTC
>few|TRBV20-1|TRBJ2-7|TRBD2
CSARAPSGTDEQYF
TGCAGTGCTAGAGCTCCTAGCGGGACTGACGAGCAGTACTTC
>NA|TRBV5-1|TRBJ2-5|TRBD2
CASSLTSGGVQETQYF
TGCGCCAGCAGCTTGACTAGCGGGGGAGTCCAAGAGACCCAGTACTTC
>NA|TRBV28|TRBJ2-3|NA
CASSLWFPRGTDTQYF
TGTGCCAGCAGTTTATGGTTTCCCAGGGGTACAGATACGCAGTATTTT
>NA|TRBV14|TRBJ2-7|TRBD2
CASSPGLAGGLVGSYEQYF
TGTGCCAGCAGCCCCGGACTAGCGGGAGGATTGGTAGGATCCTACGAGCAGTACTTC
>few|TRBV29-1|TRBJ1-1|TRBD1
CSAGTGQTEAFF
TGCAGCGCCGGGACAGGGCAAACTGAAGCTTTCTTT
>few|TRBV9|TRBJ2-2|NA
CASSSGSVARANTGELFF
TGTGCCAGCAGCTCGGGTAGCGTAGCCAGAGCGAACACCGGGGAGCTGTTTTTT
>NA|TRBV10-2|TRBJ1-6|NA
CASIDTRPYSPLHF
TGCGCCAGCATCGATACCCGCCCGTATTCACCCCTCCACTTT
>many|TRBV20-1|TRBJ1-4|NA
CSARPFGGVGEKLFF
TGCAGTGCTAGACCGTTCGGGGGAGTAGGGGAAAAACTGTTTTTT
>few|TRBV27|TRBJ1-1|NA
CASHTDRMNTEAFF
TGTGCCAGCCATACAGACAGGATGAACACTGAAGCTTTCTTT
>NA|TRBV5-4|TRBJ2-1|NA
CASSSQGYNEQFF
TGTGCCAGCAGCTCCCAGGGATACAATGAGCAGTTCTTC
>NA|TRBV28|TRBJ2-7|TRBD2
CASSETSGRSYEQYF
TGTGCCAGCAGTGAGACTAGCGGACGGTCCTACGAGCAGTACTTC
>NA|TRBV10-3|TRBJ2-3|NA
CAISERAGAQYF
TGTGCCATCAGTGAGAGAGCAGGAGCGCAGTATTTT
>few|TRBV19|TRBJ1-5|NA
CASSIDGRVVNQPQHF
TGTGCCAGTAGTATAGATGGCAGGGTGGTCAATCAGCCCCAGCATTTT
>NA|TRBV20-1|TRBJ2-7|TRBD1
CSATRQGSYEQYF
TGCAGTGCCACCCGACAGGGCTCCTACGAGCAGTACTTC
>few|TRBV14|TRBJ1-1|TRBD1
CASSHLGQGAGRSTEAFF
TGTGCCAGCAGCCACCTAGGACAGGGGGCGGGTAGGAGCACTGAAGCTTTCTTT
>NA|TRBV6-6|TRBJ2-7|TRBD2
CASSYRPGLAGGSSYEQYF
TGTGCCAGCAGTTACCGCCCGGGACTAGCGGGAGGAAGCTCCTACGAGCAGTACTTC
>few|TRBV7-2|TRBJ2-7|NA
CASSLDGDSYEQYF
TGTGCCAGCAGCTTGGACGGGGATTCCTACGAGCAGTACTTC
>NA|TRBV12-3/TRBV12-4|TRBJ2-3|NA
CASSPDGARTDTQYF
TGTGCCAGCAGCCCCGATGGGGCTAGGACAGATACGCAGTATTTT
>NA|TRBV6-2/TRBV6-3|TRBJ1-1|TRBD1
CASSPPTGTGAPGTEAFF
TGTGCCAGCAGCCCCCCAACCGGGACAGGGGCCCCGGGGACTGAAGCTTTCTTT
>few|TRBV20-1|TRBJ1-1|TRBD1
CSATDRVLRTEAFF
TGCAGTGCTACGGACAGGGTGTTAAGGACTGAAGCTTTCTTT
>few|TRBV19|TRBJ2-2|NA
CASSTQTGAGELFF
TGTGCCAGTAGTACCCAGACCGGGGCCGGGGAGCTGTTTTTT
>few|TRBV19|TRBJ2-2|NA
CASSLSSRTGELFF
TGTGCCAGTAGTTTAAGCTCTCGCACCGGGGAGCTGTTTTTT
>NA|TRBV18|TRBJ2-3|NA
CASSHDTQYF
TGTGCCAGCTCACACGATACGCAGTATTTT
>few|TRBV21-1|TRBJ2-4|NA
CASSLGTGARWNKNIQYF
TGTGCCAGCAGCCTTGGGACAGGAGCTCGGTGGAACAAAAACATTCAGTACTTC
>many|TRBV29-1|TRBJ2-5|TRBD1
CSVGQGWETQYF
TGCAGCGTGGGACAGGGGTGGGAGACCCAGTACTTC
>many|TRBV6-2/TRBV6-3|TRBJ1-1|NA
CASSYNPVLQTVNTEAFF
TGTGCCAGCAGTTATAATCCGGTCCTTCAAACGGTGAACACTGAAGCTTTCTTT
>NA|TRBV20-1|TRBJ2-2|TRBD2
CSALTSDLGTGELFF
TGCAGTGCTCTAACTAGCGACTTGGGCACCGGGGAGCTGTTTTTT
>few|TRBV4-2|TRBJ2-3|NA
CASSQEQGTDTQYF
TGTGCCAGCAGCCAAGAACAGGGCACAGATACGCAGTATTTT
>many|TRBV20-1|TRBJ2-3|TRBD2
CSATRDRLAGADTQYF
TGCAGTGCTACTAGAGATCGGCTAGCGGGAGCAGATACGCAGTATTTT
>few|TRBV10-1|TRBJ2-1|NA
CASSDSALGVEQFF
TGCGCCAGCAGTGACTCGGCACTGGGAGTTGAGCAGTTCTTC